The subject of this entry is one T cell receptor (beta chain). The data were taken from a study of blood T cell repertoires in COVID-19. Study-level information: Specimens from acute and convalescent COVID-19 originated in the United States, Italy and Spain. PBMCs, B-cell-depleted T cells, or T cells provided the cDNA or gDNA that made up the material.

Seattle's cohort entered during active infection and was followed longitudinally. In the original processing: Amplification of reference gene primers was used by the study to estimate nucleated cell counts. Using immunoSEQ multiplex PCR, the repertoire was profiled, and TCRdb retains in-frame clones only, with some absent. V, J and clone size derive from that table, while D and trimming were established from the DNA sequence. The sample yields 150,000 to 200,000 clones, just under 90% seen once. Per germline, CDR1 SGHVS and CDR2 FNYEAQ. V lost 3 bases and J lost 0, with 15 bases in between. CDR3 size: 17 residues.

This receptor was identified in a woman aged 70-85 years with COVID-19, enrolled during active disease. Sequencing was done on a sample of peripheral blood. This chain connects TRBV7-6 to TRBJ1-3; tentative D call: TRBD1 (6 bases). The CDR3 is CASSFGGTRGSGNTIYF. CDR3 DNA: TGTGCCAGCAGCTTTGGGGGCACTCGTGGCTCTGGAAACACCATATATTTT.